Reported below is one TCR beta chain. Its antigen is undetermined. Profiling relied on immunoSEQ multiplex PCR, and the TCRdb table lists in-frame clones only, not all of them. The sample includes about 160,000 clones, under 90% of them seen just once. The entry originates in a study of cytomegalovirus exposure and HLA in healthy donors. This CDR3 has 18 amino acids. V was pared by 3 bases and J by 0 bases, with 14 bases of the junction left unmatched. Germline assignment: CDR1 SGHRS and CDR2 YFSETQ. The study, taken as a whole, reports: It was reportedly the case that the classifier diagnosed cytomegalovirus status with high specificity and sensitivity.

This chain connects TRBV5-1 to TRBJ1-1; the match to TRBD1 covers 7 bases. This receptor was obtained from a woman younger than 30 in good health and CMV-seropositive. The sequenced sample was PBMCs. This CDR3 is CASSSATGRPLVNTEAFF. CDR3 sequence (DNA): TGCGCCAGCAGCTCAGCGACAGGGAGGCCCTTGGTGAACACTGAAGCTTTCTTT.